The TCR beta chain described here comes from a study of cytomegalovirus exposure and HLA in healthy donors. Study-wide context: There were 65 million to 85 million unique TCRs (from HLA-typed donors) in an early data release. Study observations and caveats: The study put 150 or so TCR beta chains on its list as cytomegalovirus-associated. V- and J-gene trimming in TCR beta was tied to a missense DCLRE1C variant by an analysis performed later.

A remark on this clone: Antigen: not known.

Germline values: CDR1 SGHTA, CDR2 FQGNSA. V was trimmed by 5 bases and J by 4 bases, leaving 12 bases between them. This CDR3 comprises 14 residues. Vbeta (60) and Jbeta (13) primers were used in the PCR. Using immunoSEQ multiplex PCR, the repertoire was profiled, and TCRdb retains in-frame clones only, with some absent. The data show roughly 190,000 clones, more than 65% seen once. Sequencing was performed on PBMCs. This TCR was recovered from a man aged 50 or older in good health and CMV-seronegative. The chain is built from TRBV7-2 and TRBJ1-5, with a tentative D call TRBD1 (5 bases). The CDR3 DNA follows: TGTGCCAGCAGCATCGGGACTCAAAATCAGCCCCAGCATTTT. Translating it yields CASSIGTQNQPQHF.